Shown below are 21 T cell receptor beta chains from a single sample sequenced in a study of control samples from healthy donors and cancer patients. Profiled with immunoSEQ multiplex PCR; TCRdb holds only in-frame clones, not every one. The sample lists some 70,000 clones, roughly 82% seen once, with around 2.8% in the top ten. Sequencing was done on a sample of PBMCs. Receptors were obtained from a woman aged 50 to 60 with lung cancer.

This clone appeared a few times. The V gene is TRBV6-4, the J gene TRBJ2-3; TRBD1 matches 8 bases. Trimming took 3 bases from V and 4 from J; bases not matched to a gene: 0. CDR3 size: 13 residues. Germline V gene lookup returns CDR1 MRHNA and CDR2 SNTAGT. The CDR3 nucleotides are TGTGCCAGCAGTGAGGACAGGGCAGATACGCAGTATTTT. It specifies CASSEDRADTQYF.

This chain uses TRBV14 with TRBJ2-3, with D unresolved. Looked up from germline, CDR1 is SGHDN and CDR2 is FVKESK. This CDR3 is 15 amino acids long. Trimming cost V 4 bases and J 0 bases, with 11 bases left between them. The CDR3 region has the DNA TGTGCCAGCAGCCTGGCAGGCCTTAGCACAGATACGCAGTATTTT. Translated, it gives CASSLAGLSTDTQYF.

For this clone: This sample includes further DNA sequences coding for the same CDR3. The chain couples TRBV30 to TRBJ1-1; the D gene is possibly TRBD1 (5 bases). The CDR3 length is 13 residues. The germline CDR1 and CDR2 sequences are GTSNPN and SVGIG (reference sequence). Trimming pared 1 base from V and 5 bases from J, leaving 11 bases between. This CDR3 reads CAWSAGWGTEAFF. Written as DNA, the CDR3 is TGTGCCTGGAGTGCGGGTTGGGGGACTGAAGCTTTCTTT.

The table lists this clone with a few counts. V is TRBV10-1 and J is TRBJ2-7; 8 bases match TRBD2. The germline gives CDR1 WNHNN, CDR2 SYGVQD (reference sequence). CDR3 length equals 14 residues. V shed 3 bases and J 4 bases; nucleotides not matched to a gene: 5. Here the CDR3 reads CASSERGLVYEQYF. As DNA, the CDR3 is TGCGCCAGCAGTGAAAGGGGACTAGTTTACGAGCAGTACTTC.

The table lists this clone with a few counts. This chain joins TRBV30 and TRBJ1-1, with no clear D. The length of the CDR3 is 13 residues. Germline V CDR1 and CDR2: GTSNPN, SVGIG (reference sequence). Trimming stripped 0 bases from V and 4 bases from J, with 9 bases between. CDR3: CAWSVLSSTEAFF. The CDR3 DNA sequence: TGTGCCTGGAGTGTACTATCGAGCACTGAAGCTTTCTTT.

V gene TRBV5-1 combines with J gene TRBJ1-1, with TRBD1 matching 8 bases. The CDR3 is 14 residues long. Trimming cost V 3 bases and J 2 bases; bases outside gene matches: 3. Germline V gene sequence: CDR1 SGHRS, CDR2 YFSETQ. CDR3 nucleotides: TGCGCCAGCAGCTGGACAGGGACCAACACTGAAGCTTTCTTT. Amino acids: CASSWTGTNTEAFF.

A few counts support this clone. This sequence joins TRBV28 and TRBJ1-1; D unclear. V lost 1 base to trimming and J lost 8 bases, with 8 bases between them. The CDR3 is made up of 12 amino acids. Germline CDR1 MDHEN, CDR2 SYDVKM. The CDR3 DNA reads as TGTGCCAGCAGTTTATTGGGCAGGGAAGCTTTCTTT. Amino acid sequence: CASSLLGREAFF.

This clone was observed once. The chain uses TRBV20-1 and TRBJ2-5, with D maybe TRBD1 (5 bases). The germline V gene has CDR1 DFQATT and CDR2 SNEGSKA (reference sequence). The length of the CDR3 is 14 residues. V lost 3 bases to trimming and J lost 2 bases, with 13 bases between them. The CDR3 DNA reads TGCAGTGCTAGTCTTAGGGGTTCACAAGAGACCCAGTACTTC. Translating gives CSASLRGSQETQYF.

CDR3 protein: CASSVSRVATEAFF. The CDR3 bases are TGTGCCAGCAGCGTCTCGAGGGTAGCCACTGAAGCTTTCTTT. The V gene is TRBV9, the J gene TRBJ1-1; D unclear. V lost 2 bases and J 4 bases, leaving 12 bases between the germline ends. The CDR3 is made up of 14 amino acids. CDR1 SGDLS and CDR2 YYNGEE come from the germline V gene.

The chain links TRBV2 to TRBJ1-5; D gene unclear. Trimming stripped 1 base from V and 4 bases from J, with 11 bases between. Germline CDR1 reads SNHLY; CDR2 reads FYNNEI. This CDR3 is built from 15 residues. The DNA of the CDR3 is TGTGCCAGCAGTGAAGAGCCTTACCTTAATCAGCCCCAGCATTTT. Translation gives CASSEEPYLNQPQHF.

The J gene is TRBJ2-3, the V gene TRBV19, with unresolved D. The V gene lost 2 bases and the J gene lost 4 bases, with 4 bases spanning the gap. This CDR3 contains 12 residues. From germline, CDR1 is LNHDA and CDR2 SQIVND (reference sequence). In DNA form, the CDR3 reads TGTGCCAGTAGTATATCGGCAGATACGCAGTATTTT. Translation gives CASSISADTQYF.

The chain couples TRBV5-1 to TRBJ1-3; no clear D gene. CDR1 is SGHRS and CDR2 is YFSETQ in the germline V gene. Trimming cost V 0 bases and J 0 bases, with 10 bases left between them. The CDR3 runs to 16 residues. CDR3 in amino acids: CASSLGTFSSGNTIYF. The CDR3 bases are TGCGCCAGCAGCTTGGGGACGTTCTCCTCTGGAAACACCATATATTTT.

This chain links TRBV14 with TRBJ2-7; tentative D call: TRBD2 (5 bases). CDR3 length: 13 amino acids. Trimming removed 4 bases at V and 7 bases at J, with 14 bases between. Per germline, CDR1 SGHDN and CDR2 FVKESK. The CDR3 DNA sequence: TGTGCCAGCAGCCCAGTCACCGGGGAGGAGCAGTACTTC. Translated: CASSPVTGEEQYF.

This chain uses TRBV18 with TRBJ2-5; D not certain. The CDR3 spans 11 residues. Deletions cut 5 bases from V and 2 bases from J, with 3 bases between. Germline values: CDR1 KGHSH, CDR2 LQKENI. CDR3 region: CASSRQETQYF. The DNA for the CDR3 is TGTGCCAGCTCAAGACAAGAGACCCAGTACTTC.

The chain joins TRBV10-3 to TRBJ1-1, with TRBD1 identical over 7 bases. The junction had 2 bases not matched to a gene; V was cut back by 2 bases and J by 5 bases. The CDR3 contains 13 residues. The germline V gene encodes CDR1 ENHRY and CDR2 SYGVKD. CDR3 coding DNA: TGTGCCATCAGTGAGACAGGGGAAACTGAAGCTTTCTTT. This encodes CAISETGETEAFF.

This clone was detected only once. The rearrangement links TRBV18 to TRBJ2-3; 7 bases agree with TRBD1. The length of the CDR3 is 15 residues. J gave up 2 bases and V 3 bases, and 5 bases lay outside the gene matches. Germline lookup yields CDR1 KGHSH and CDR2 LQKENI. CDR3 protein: CASSPRQGYTDTQYF. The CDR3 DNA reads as TGTGCCAGCTCACCCAGACAGGGATACACAGATACGCAGTATTTT.

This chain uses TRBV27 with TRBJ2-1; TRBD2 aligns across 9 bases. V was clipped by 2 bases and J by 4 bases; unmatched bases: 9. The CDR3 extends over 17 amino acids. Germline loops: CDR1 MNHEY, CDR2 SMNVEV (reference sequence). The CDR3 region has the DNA TGTGCCAGCAGTTTACGTAAGGCGGGGGGGCTTTACAATGAGCAGTTCTTC. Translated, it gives CASSLRKAGGLYNEQFF.

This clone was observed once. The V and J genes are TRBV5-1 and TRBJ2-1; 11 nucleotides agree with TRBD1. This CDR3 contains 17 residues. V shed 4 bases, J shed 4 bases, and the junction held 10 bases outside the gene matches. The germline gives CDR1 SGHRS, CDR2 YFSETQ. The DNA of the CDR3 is TGCGCCAGCAGCGACTCGGACAGGGGGCGATTTTACAATGAGCAGTTCTTC. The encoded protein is CASSDSDRGRFYNEQFF.

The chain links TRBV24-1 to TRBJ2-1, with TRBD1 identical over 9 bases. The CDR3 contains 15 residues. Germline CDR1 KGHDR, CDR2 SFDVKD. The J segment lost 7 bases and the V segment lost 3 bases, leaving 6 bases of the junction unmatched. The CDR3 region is CATSDGTGYRNEQFF. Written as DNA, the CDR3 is TGTGCCACCAGTGATGGGACAGGGTACCGTAATGAGCAGTTCTTC.

The CDR3 loop is CASSEPGTGPNGYTF. The CDR3 coding sequence is TGTGCCAGCAGTGAACCCGGGACAGGACCAAATGGCTACACCTTC. The chain combines TRBV6-1 with TRBJ1-2; 8 bases align to TRBD1. The germline V gene encodes CDR1 MNHNS and CDR2 SASEGT. The J segment lost 6 bases and the V segment lost 2 bases, leaving 8 bases of the junction unmatched. The CDR3 covers 15 residues.

The CDR3 region is CASSGTVGRNEQFF. CDR3 coding DNA: TGTGCCAGCAGTGGGACAGTAGGTCGCAATGAGCAGTTCTTC. This chain joins TRBV6-2 or TRBV6-3 and TRBJ2-1; TRBD1 agrees at 7 bases. This CDR3 region has 14 residues. CDR1 MNHEY and CDR2 SVGEGT come from the germline V gene. V gave up 5 bases and J gave up 6 bases; unmatched junction bases: 7.